These 20 T cell receptor beta chains came from one sample sequenced in a study of T cells after yellow fever vaccination (dated by TCRdb to the late 2010s). The treatment or condition label, as the study defines it: live attenuated yellow fever vaccine strain. Libraries were constructed by 5' RACE. Sequenced on an Illumina HiSeq 2500. The raw public data were reprocessed by TCRdb itself: fastp quality trimming at Q25, MiXCR clonotype calling, in-frame beta chains only. Rows are combined by CDR3 protein, so each entry shows the most common genes and DNA. The sample table holds just under 85,000 distinct CDR3 sequences, of which less than 15% were seen once. The ten top clones hold roughly 25% of the sample. Material: CD8+ T cells not binding an NS4B(214-222) dextramer, sorted from PBMCs, obtained roughly 20 days after the first yellow fever vaccination. The cell subset or site label for this specimen denotes: NS4B epitope dextramer-negative CD8 T cells. The receptor set was obtained from a man younger than 35 who received the YFV17D yellow fever vaccine.

This clonotype was counted between two and nine times. The V and J genes are TRBV5-1 and TRBJ2-2; 11 nucleotides match TRBD2. This CDR3 comprises 16 residues. Trimming took 4 bases from V and 4 from J; bases not matched to a gene: 6. Germline CDR1 is SGHRS and CDR2 is YFSETQ. The CDR3 loop is CASSLLAGGSTGELFF. The CDR3 nucleotides are TGCGCCAGCAGCCTCCTAGCGGGGGGATCCACCGGGGAGCTGTTTTTT.

This clonotype was counted at least ten times. The rearrangement joins TRBV18 to TRBJ1-1, with D possibly being TRBD1 (5 bases). The CDR3 has 14 residues. In germline, CDR1 is KGHSH, CDR2 LQKENI. V dropped 5 bases and J dropped 3 bases, with 13 bases sitting between them. The CDR3: CASSEGPGDTEAFF. The CDR3 DNA sequence: TGTGCCAGCTCAGAGGGGCCTGGGGACACTGAAGCTTTCTTT.

V and J are TRBV6-5 and TRBJ2-5, with 9 bases aligning to TRBD1. Germline CDR1 reads MNHEY; CDR2 reads SVGAGI. V shed 0 bases and J 4 bases; nucleotides not matched to a gene: 6. This CDR3 is built from 16 residues. The CDR3 bases are TGTGCCAGCAGTTACTCGACAGGGGGATTCGGAGAGACCCAGTACTTC. Its protein is CASSYSTGGFGETQYF.

This clonotype was seen a handful of times. This rearrangement joins TRBV6-2 or TRBV6-3 to TRBJ1-6, with TRBD1 matching 7 bases. V lost 2 bases, J lost 7 bases, and 11 bases stayed unmatched. Germline-derived CDR1 and CDR2 are MNHEY and SVGEGT. The CDR3 spans 17 residues. The CDR3 DNA reads TGTGCCAGCAGTTACCGCGACAGGGCGGGTAGGAATTCACCCCTCCACTTT. Amino acids: CASSYRDRAGRNSPLHF.

The chain has TRBV29-1 and TRBJ1-1, with D hard to call. The germline CDR1 and CDR2 sequences are SQVTM and ANQGSEA. The CDR3 is made up of 12 amino acids. The germline V and J ends were trimmed by 5 bases and 1 base, with 8 bases remaining between them. The CDR3 loop reads CSVPAGNTEAFF. CDR3 nucleotide sequence: TGCAGCGTTCCAGCCGGGAACACTGAAGCTTTCTTT.

The chain couples TRBV6-6 to TRBJ2-7; 7 positions agree with TRBD1. CDR3 length equals 13 residues. Germline trimming cut 5 bases from V and 7 bases from J; bases unmatched to any gene: 8. CDR1 is MNHNY, CDR2 SVGAGI, per germline (reference sequence). The CDR3 DNA reads as TGTGCCAGCAGTCCCTCGACAGGGAGTGAGCAGTACGTC. This gives the protein CASSPSTGSEQYV.

This clonotype showed up just a few times. The chain links TRBV29-1 to TRBJ2-2, with D perhaps matching TRBD1 or TRBD2 (5 bases each). Germline CDR1 reads SQVTM; CDR2 reads ANQGSEA. The CDR3 is made up of 13 amino acids. The V gene lost 7 bases and the J gene lost 7 bases, with 16 bases spanning the gap. The CDR3 protein is CSARRARGGELFF. CDR3 sequence (DNA): TGCAGCGCCCGCAGGGCTCGGGGCGGGGAGCTGTTTTTT.

The sample holds many counts of this clonotype. The chain recombines TRBV6-6 with TRBJ2-7; 7 bases fit TRBD1. The CDR3 covers 13 residues. CDR1 and CDR2 from the germline V gene are MNHNY and SVGAGI (reference sequence). V lost 6 bases to trimming and J lost 6 bases; unmatched junction nucleotides: 8. As DNA, the CDR3 is TGTGCCAGCAGCATCCAAGCAGGGGGCGAGCAGTACGTC. This encodes CASSIQAGGEQYV.

This chain connects TRBV2 to TRBJ1-1, with D perhaps TRBD1 (5 bases). The V gene's germline CDR1 is SNHLY and CDR2 FYNNEI. This CDR3 region has 12 residues. The germline V and J ends were trimmed by 7 bases and 11 bases, with 17 bases remaining between them. This CDR3 reads CASMGTEDRAFF. The CDR3 DNA is TGTGCCAGCATGGGGACCGAAGATAGGGCTTTCTTT.

The rearrangement uses TRBV6-1 and TRBJ2-6; no firm D call. The CDR3 totals 14 residues. Looked up from germline, CDR1 is MNHNS and CDR2 is SASEGT. V was clipped by 2 bases and J by 2 bases, with 4 bases between them. CDR3 DNA sequence: TGTGCCAGCAGTGAACTAGCTGGGGCCAACGTCCTGACTTTC. It specifies CASSELAGANVLTF.

The gene calls are TRBV7-9 and TRBJ2-3, with D possibly matching TRBD2 (5 bases). Germline V gives CDR1 SEHNR, CDR2 FQNEAQ (reference sequence). The CDR3 loop spans 15 amino acids. Trimming shortened V by 1 base and J by 2 bases, and 10 bases separated the two germline ends. The chain's CDR3 is CASSLGRGSTDTQYF. Written as DNA, the CDR3 is TGTGCCAGCAGCTTAGGCCGGGGATCCACAGATACGCAGTATTTT. Drawing the rest from reference TRBV7-9 and TRBJ2-3, the complete variable domain is DTGVSQNPRHKITKRGQNVTFRCDPISEHNRLYWYRQTLGQGPEFLTYFQNEAQLEKSRLLSDRFSAERPKGSFSTLEIQRTEQGDSAMYLCASSLGRGSTDTQYFGPGTRLTVL.

CDR3 in DNA: TGTGCCACCAGCGCAACCGGGGGGTTACAAGAGACCCAGTACTTC. Translating gives CATSATGGLQETQYF. The chain is built from TRBV15 and TRBJ2-5; 7 bases fit TRBD2. Trimming cost V 5 bases and J 2 bases; bases outside gene matches: 8. This CDR3 has 15 amino acids. Germline CDR1 reads LNHNV; CDR2 reads YYDKDF (reference sequence).

This clonotype was seen at least ten times. V gene TRBV20-1 combines with J gene TRBJ2-7, with D unclear. The CDR3 sequence is 15 residues long. From germline, CDR1 is DFQATT and CDR2 SNEGSKA (reference sequence). The V end lost 0 bases, the J end lost 5 bases, and 17 bases lay between the germline ends. The CDR3 here is CSAREELTLWDEQYF. CDR3 nucleotide sequence: TGCAGTGCTAGAGAGGAGCTAACGCTTTGGGACGAGCAGTACTTC.

DNA for the CDR3: TGTGCCAGCAGCCCTCAAGCCGGGCGGTTCTTC. Its protein product is CASSPQAGRFF. The chain combines TRBV7-6 with TRBJ2-1; D is uncertain. The CDR3 extends over 11 amino acids. V lost 5 bases, J lost 15 bases, and 14 bases lay in between. Germline-derived CDR1 and CDR2 are SGHVS and FNYEAQ.

This CDR3 reads CASSPDRGPNTGELFF. The CDR3 DNA sequence: TGTGCCAGCAGCCCGGATCGGGGGCCTAACACCGGGGAGCTGTTTTTT. The chain is built from TRBV7-6 and TRBJ2-2; D is possibly TRBD1 or TRBD2 (6 bases each). There are 16 residues in the CDR3. From germline, CDR1 is SGHVS and CDR2 FNYEAQ. Trimming took 5 bases from V and 2 from J, leaving 15 bases between them.

V usage is TRBV12-5 and J usage is TRBJ2-7, with D possibly being TRBD1 (5 bases). Germline CDR1 reads LGHNT; CDR2 reads FRNRAP. The CDR3 has 15 amino acids. Trimming removed 0 bases at V and 1 base at J, with 10 bases between. CDR3 sequence: CASGLVRRGSYEQYF. The CDR3 DNA is TGTGCTAGTGGTTTGGTAAGAAGGGGATCCTACGAGCAGTACTTC. The full variable domain, with the rest looked up from reference TRBV12-5 and TRBJ2-7, is DARVTQTPRHKVTEMGQEVTMRCQPILGHNTVFWYRQTMMQGLELLAYFRNRAPLDDSGMPKDRFSAEMPDATLATLKIQPSEPRDSAVYFCASGLVRRGSYEQYFGPGTRLTVT.

The V call is TRBV5-5, the J call TRBJ1-2; 9 nucleotides line up with TRBD1. The CDR3 is made up of 15 amino acids. CDR1 is SGHKS, CDR2 YYEKEE, per germline (reference sequence). V shed 2 bases and J 6 bases; nucleotides not matched to a gene: 8. CDR3 nucleotides: TGTGCCAGCAGCTTCCGGGACAGGGTTATTGATGGCTACACCTTC. It yields the protein CASSFRDRVIDGYTF.

This clonotype has ten or more counts. The chain links TRBV12-3 or TRBV12-4 to TRBJ2-7, with D possibly being TRBD1 (6 bases). Trimming took 6 bases from V and 5 from J, leaving 8 bases between them. The CDR3 contains 11 residues. The CDR3 nucleotides read TGTGCCAGCAGACAGGGTAACGAGCAGTACTTC. The encoded protein is CASRQGNEQYF.

This clonotype was found a few times. V gene TRBV30 combines with J gene TRBJ1-1, with D uncertain. The CDR3 runs 14 residues. V was cut by 0 bases and J by 3 bases, with 11 bases left in between. Looked up from germline, CDR1 is GTSNPN and CDR2 is SVGIG (reference sequence). The CDR3 sequence: CAWSVIGDYTEAFF. CDR3 in DNA: TGTGCCTGGAGTGTAATCGGAGACTACACTGAAGCTTTCTTT.

This chain uses TRBV12-5 with TRBJ2-1; the D gene is possibly TRBD2 (5 bases). Trimming shortened V by 1 base and J by 1 base, and 11 bases separated the two germline ends. Germline CDR1 LGHNT, CDR2 FRNRAP. The CDR3 has 16 amino acids. CDR3 bases: TGTGCTAGTGGTTTGGCGTCCGAGGGATCCTACAATGAGCAGTTCTTC. Protein: CASGLASEGSYNEQFF.